This entry describes one T cell receptor (beta chain). This receptor's antigen is unknown. Per-nucleotide qualities are absent, and no much larger clonotype sits a single base away. The data stem from a study of T cell changes during pregnancy in multiple sclerosis (dated by TCRdb to the late 2010s). Study-level background: In women with multiple sclerosis, the researchers looked at how the T cell repertoire shifted as pregnancy progressed.

Preparation of the library involved the immunoSEQ multiplex PCR assay. As stored in TCRdb, this immuneACCESS dataset retains in-frame rearrangements with V and J assigned. A fraction of the clones does not appear; measured against another copy, unresolved V genes explain less than half of the discrepancy, and the remainder lacks a known reason. The table for this sample lists some 80,000 clones; 94% of them were counted only once. More than 0.12% of the sample rests with the top ten. This clonotype originated in a female donor with multiple sclerosis, enrolled in a pregnancy study. The starting material was CD4+ T cells from peripheral blood mononuclear cells, obtained after pregnancy.

The CDR3 in this case is CASSHHGQGQRGTEAFF. The DNA reads as follows: TGCGCCAGCAGTCACCACGGACAGGGCCAAAGAGGCACTGAAGCTTTCTTT. This sequence uses TRBV23-1 and TRBJ1-1; TRBD1 aligns with 8 central bases. TRBV23-1 is reported as an ORF; its role is uncertain. V lost 3 bases and J lost 4 bases, and the count of bases not matched to a germline gene is 13. The CDR3 spans 17 residues, from the cysteine through the phenylalanine. Only CDR3 DNA remains: 51 bases, in frame from the first base.